The rows below give T cell receptor beta chains drawn from one sample of a study of T-cell reconstitution after alpha-beta-depleted transplantation in children. TCRdb analysed the PCR reads with MiXCR anew, one entry per CDR3 protein. In the table there are approximately 190,000 distinct CDR3 sequences, 7.5% to 9.5% of which are singletons. Sequenced material: PBMCs, mostly from graft donor cells, taken 360 days after TCRalphabeta/CD19-depleted stem cell transplant. Receptors originate from a male patient between 2 and 10 years old who had a stem cell transplant for acute myeloid leukemia, so the T cells may come from the graft donor. CDR3s include the opening cysteine and the closing phenylalanine or tryptophan. The order of the fields is CDR3 length, D gene, clone size, V gene, J gene, CDR3 protein, CDR3 DNA. The D gene is left open where the match is weak. The size field is filled for only some rows; it gives once, few, many or a size class.

length: 12; D: NA; size: many; V: TRBV20-1; J: TRBJ2-1; CDR3: CSAIYGPAEQFF; DNA: TGCAGTGCTATATACGGGCCGGCAGAGCAGTTCTTC
length: 16; D: TRBD2; size: NA; V: TRBV12-3/TRBV12-4; J: TRBJ2-1; CDR3: CASTILREGRGNEQFF; DNA: TGTGCCAGCACCATCCTCCGGGAGGGCCGAGGGAATGAGCAGTTCTTC
length: 12; D: NA; size: NA; V: TRBV3-1; J: TRBJ1-2; CDR3: CASSEDWRGYTF; DNA: TGTGCCAGCAGCGAAGATTGGAGAGGCTACACCTTC
length: 17; D: NA; size: NA; V: TRBV11-3; J: TRBJ2-1; CDR3: CASSFTSAGGEYNEQFF; DNA: TGTGCCAGCAGCTTTACCTCGGCGGGCGGGGAGTACAATGAGCAGTTCTTC
length: 15; D: NA; size: many; V: TRBV29-1; J: TRBJ2-3; CDR3: CSSGWGSGITDTQYF; DNA: TGCAGCTCGGGGTGGGGTAGCGGTATCACAGATACGCAGTATTTT
length: 14; D: NA; size: few; V: TRBV5-1; J: TRBJ1-2; CDR3: CASSQQGLNYGYTF; DNA: TGCGCCAGCAGCCAACAGGGACTCAACTATGGCTACACCTTC
length: 15; D: TRBD2; size: NA; V: TRBV5-5; J: TRBJ2-3; CDR3: CASSSLAGHTDTQYF; DNA: TGTGCCAGCAGCTCGTTAGCGGGACACACAGATACGCAGTATTTT
length: 15; D: TRBD1; size: few; V: TRBV27; J: TRBJ2-1; CDR3: CASSPLGQADNEQFF; DNA: TGTGCCAGCAGTCCCCTGGGACAGGCCGACAATGAGCAGTTCTTC
length: 16; D: TRBD2; size: few; V: TRBV6-5; J: TRBJ2-1; CDR3: CASSYSLLAGVPGQFF; DNA: TGTGCCAGCAGTTACTCGTTACTAGCGGGAGTTCCTGGGCAGTTCTTC
length: 19; D: TRBD1; size: NA; V: TRBV12-3/TRBV12-4; J: TRBJ2-7; CDR3: CTFSFNPSPGTGRDYEQYF; DNA: TGTACCTTCTCCTTTAATCCATCCCCCGGGACAGGGAGGGACTACGAGCAGTACTTC
length: 15; D: TRBD2; size: NA; V: TRBV5-1; J: TRBJ2-1; CDR3: CASSALAGGPNEQFF; DNA: TGCGCCAGCAGCGCACTAGCGGGAGGGCCGAATGAGCAGTTCTTC
length: 14; D: NA; size: many; V: TRBV7-9; J: TRBJ2-1; CDR3: CASSFSQGNNEQFF; DNA: TGTGCCAGCAGCTTTTCACAGGGCAACAATGAGCAGTTCTTC
length: 14; D: NA; size: few; V: TRBV2; J: TRBJ1-6; CDR3: CASSQDGIFSPLHF; DNA: TGTGCCAGCAGCCAAGACGGAATTTTTTCACCCCTCCACTTT
length: 17; D: NA; size: NA; V: TRBV15; J: TRBJ2-1; CDR3: CATSRDLNSGPYNEQFF; DNA: TGTGCCACCAGCAGAGATCTTAATAGCGGACCCTACAATGAGCAGTTCTTC
length: 13; D: NA; size: NA; V: TRBV29-1; J: TRBJ1-5; CDR3: CSVAQGLSQPQHF; DNA: TGCAGCGTTGCACAGGGATTGAGTCAGCCCCAGCATTTT
length: 15; D: TRBD2; size: many; V: TRBV20-1; J: TRBJ2-5; CDR3: CSARGPGLAEETQYF; DNA: TGCAGTGCTAGGGGCCCGGGACTAGCGGAAGAGACCCAGTACTTC
length: 15; D: NA; size: few; V: TRBV25-1; J: TRBJ2-1; CDR3: CASSRDHYSYNEQFF; DNA: TGTGCCAGCAGTCGTGATCACTACTCCTACAATGAGCAGTTCTTC
length: 12; D: NA; size: few; V: TRBV15; J: TRBJ1-5; CDR3: CATSKGNQPQHF; DNA: TGTGCCACCTCCAAGGGCAATCAGCCCCAGCATTTT
length: 14; D: NA; size: few; V: TRBV29-1; J: TRBJ1-2; CDR3: CSVEIAVTEYGYTF; DNA: TGCAGCGTTGAAATAGCAGTCACCGAATATGGCTACACCTTC
length: 16; D: NA; size: NA; V: TRBV7-3; J: TRBJ2-1; CDR3: CASSLNAPGLDREQFF; DNA: TGTGCCAGCAGCTTAAATGCACCTGGGCTAGACAGGGAGCAGTTCTTC
length: 17; D: TRBD1; size: many; V: TRBV6-1; J: TRBJ2-6; CDR3: CASSPTTGGTGANVLTF; DNA: TGTGCCAGCAGTCCCACGACAGGGGGCACTGGGGCCAACGTCCTGACTTTC
length: 10; D: NA; size: many; V: TRBV20-1; J: TRBJ1-4; CDR3: CSARGGKLFF; DNA: TGCAGTGCCCGGGGGGGAAAACTGTTTTTT
length: 17; D: TRBD1; size: many; V: TRBV5-1; J: TRBJ2-5; CDR3: CASSLGRDRVLQETQYF; DNA: TGCGCCAGCAGCTTGGGCCGGGACAGGGTACTCCAAGAGACCCAGTACTTC
length: 15; D: NA; size: many; V: TRBV6-5; J: TRBJ2-1; CDR3: CASSYKRGRTDEQFF; DNA: TGTGCCAGCAGTTACAAGAGAGGGCGGACGGATGAGCAGTTCTTC
length: 15; D: NA; size: NA; V: TRBV2; J: TRBJ2-1; CDR3: CASSELRVPYNEQFF; DNA: TGTGCCAGCAGTGAACTGAGGGTCCCCTACAATGAGCAGTTCTTC
length: 15; D: TRBD1; size: NA; V: TRBV6-5; J: TRBJ1-5; CDR3: CASSYSGTGQQPQHF; DNA: TGTGCCAGCAGTTACTCCGGGACAGGGCAACAGCCCCAGCATTTT
length: 18; D: NA; size: few; V: TRBV20-1; J: TRBJ2-5; CDR3: CSARDPPRELQLQETQYF; DNA: TGCAGTGCTAGAGATCCCCCCAGGGAACTACAACTCCAAGAGACCCAGTACTTC
length: 19; D: TRBD2; size: many; V: TRBV12-3/TRBV12-4; J: TRBJ2-1; CDR3: CASSGGSSGRSSWYNEQFF; DNA: TGTGCCAGCTCAGGGGGGTCTAGCGGGAGGTCAAGTTGGTACAATGAGCAGTTCTTC
length: 16; D: NA; size: few; V: TRBV7-2; J: TRBJ2-5; CDR3: CASSLHGASLQETQYF; DNA: TGTGCCAGCAGCTTACATGGGGCTAGCCTACAAGAGACCCAGTACTTC